The clone carrying this T cell receptor beta chain has only one observation. Antigen unknown. The CDR3 is 12 amino acids. V shed 6 bases, J shed 5 bases, and the junction held 3 bases outside the gene matches. Germline CDR1 is SGHAT and CDR2 is FQNNGV. 13 Jbeta primers and 60 Vbeta primers were used for the PCR. Using immunoSEQ multiplex PCR, the repertoire was profiled, and TCRdb retains in-frame clones only, with some absent. The sample yields about 150,000 clones, 80% to 85% seen once. This entry belongs to a study of cytomegalovirus exposure and HLA in healthy donors. Study-level findings and limits: For TCR beta chains, V- and J-gene trimming was later linked to a missense DCLRE1C variant. Judged likely to be a sequencing artifact was a cluster of highly shared sequence variants. A prior analysis recorded that most TCR beta V segments were productive about 90% or about 30% of the time. Many donors shared some public TCRs, even though most TCR sequences were rare.

The J gene is TRBJ2-7, the V gene TRBV11-2, with 8 bases identical to TRBD1. Material: PBMCs. The TCR was taken from a boy between 2 and 10 years old in good health and CMV-seronegative. CDR3 protein: CASSLTGDEQYF. The CDR3 DNA reads as TGTGCCAGCAGTCTGACAGGGGACGAGCAGTACTTC. Combining the CDR3 with reference TRBV11-2 and TRBJ2-7 gives the whole variable domain EAGVAQSPRYKIIEKRQSVAFWCNPISGHATLYWYQQILGQGPKLLIQFQNNGVVDDSQLPKDRFSAERLKGVDSTLKIQPAKLEDSAVYLCASSLTGDEQYFGPGTRLTVT.